The 4 T cell receptor beta chains given below trace back to one sample, sequenced in a study of shared clonotypes between healthy human individuals. Assay: immunoSEQ multiplex PCR; the TCRdb copy retains only in-frame clones and omits some. This table has roughly 2.5 million clones, 85% to 95% appearing once. Specimen: naive CD4+ T cells sorted from blood. Documented subset: CD45RA+ positively selected. These receptors came from a man younger than 30 in good health.

The chain recombines TRBV28 with TRBJ1-1; D unresolved. The CDR3 loop spans 12 amino acids. Germline V CDR1 and CDR2: MDHEN, SYDVKM. V was trimmed by 2 bases and J by 11 bases, leaving 12 bases between them. The CDR3 nucleotides read TGTGCCAGCAGTTTAAACATACTCGGGGCTTTCTTT. Translated, it gives CASSLNILGAFF.

With respect to this clone: The same CDR3 is also encoded by other DNA sequences in this sample. This sequence joins TRBV7-2 and TRBJ2-7; 12 nucleotides align to TRBD2. The V gene end was trimmed by 5 bases and the J gene end by 6 bases; junction bases not matched to a gene: 5. Looked up from germline, CDR1 is SGHTA and CDR2 is FQGNSA. This CDR3 comprises 14 residues. The chain's CDR3 is CASSAGLAGSEQYF. The CDR3, as DNA: TGTGCCAGCAGCGCCGGACTAGCGGGAAGCGAGCAGTACTTC.

This clone has more than one count but fewer than ten. J is TRBJ2-2 and V is TRBV6-5, with TRBD1 matching over 10 bases. Looked up from germline, CDR1 is MNHEY and CDR2 is SVGAGI. V dropped 4 bases and J dropped 3; count of bases not matched to a gene: 2. The CDR3 is 15 residues long. The CDR3 nucleotides are TGTGCCAGCAGTTCCGGGACAGGGGACACCGGGGAGCTGTTTTTT. It encodes CASSSGTGDTGELFF.

The V call is TRBV11-2, the J call TRBJ2-7; D is ambiguous. This CDR3 region has 13 residues. V gave up 3 bases and J gave up 7 bases, with 13 bases separating them. Germline V lookup: CDR1 SGHAT, CDR2 FQNNGV. CDR3 in DNA: TGTGCCAGCAGCTTTAATACGCAGACAGAGCAGTACTTC. This gives the protein CASSFNTQTEQYF.